One sample yielded the 3 T cell receptor beta chains listed below, sequenced in a study of spatial heterogeneity in lung cancer. TCRdb reprocessed the 5' RACE reads via MiXCR and lists one record per CDR3 protein. This sample has approximately 17,000 distinct CDR3 sequences, with 19% found just once. Time point: blood at routine non-recurrence follow-up after resection. The material sequenced was PBMCs, taken at follow-up. These receptors came from a male donor with early-stage non-small cell lung cancer.

In this sample, this clonotype turned up a few times. The chain links TRBV6-6 to TRBJ2-3, with D perhaps assigned TRBD1 or TRBD2 (5 bases each). CDR3 size: 17 residues. The germline V gene encodes CDR1 MNHNY and CDR2 SVGAGI (reference sequence). Trimming removed 5 bases at V and 3 bases at J, with 21 bases between. CDR3 sequence: CASSDPLQGWETDTQYF. The CDR3 bases are TGTGCCAGCAGTGACCCATTGCAGGGTTGGGAGACAGATACGCAGTATTTT.

Only a few counts were recorded for this clonotype. The chain uses TRBV5-4 and TRBJ2-5, with TRBD2 as a possible D gene (5 bases). The germline CDR1 and CDR2 sequences are SGHNT and YYREEE (reference sequence). The V and J ends lost 4 bases and 5 bases respectively, with 15 bases between them. The CDR3 has 14 residues. The CDR3 DNA follows: TGTGCCAGCAGCCTGGGTTTAGGAGGTGAGACCCAGTACTTC. Amino acid sequence: CASSLGLGGETQYF.

About this clonotype itself: This may come from a read error, since a much larger clone is one base off. The genes are TRBV5-1 and TRBJ2-5; TRBD1 might be the D (5 bases). Germline V gene lookup returns CDR1 SGHRS and CDR2 YFSETQ. The CDR3 is 14 amino acids. DNA of the CDR3: TGCGCCAGCACCTTGGTTGGCAGGGAAGAGACCCAGTACTTC. Its protein product is CASTLVGREETQYF.